This T cell receptor (beta chain) was recovered during a study of tumor-infiltrating lymphocytes in primary liver carcinoma. The study, taken as a whole, reports: When set against blood, tumors had a significantly higher top-250-clone fraction (p = 0.039).

V lost 6 bases, J lost 0 bases, and 11 bases lay in between. This CDR3 is built from 15 residues. Germline V gene lookup returns CDR1 SGHAT and CDR2 FQNNGV. Remarks on this clonotype: The antigen is not known.

Making TCR beta cDNA involved roughly 500 ng total RNA and a constant-region primer. Nested multiplex PCR, run for three rounds with slightly modified ARM-PCR, yielded TCR beta libraries. Amplification in the first two PCR rounds was performed using TRBV1-TRBV30 forward primers and a C-beta reverse primer for approximately 10 cycles each. Each CDR3 protein is one row after TCRdb ran MiXCR on the multiplex PCR reads. Counted here are roughly 70,000 distinct CDR3 sequences, approximately 74% occurring once; the ten biggest clones make up around 44%. From around 18-30 mg of unsorted bulk tissue, DNA and RNA were co-extracted together. Tumor samples were assessed, and every one had over 90% viable tumor cells.

Sequences were obtained from liver tumor tissue from sampling region 4. Documented subset: tumor region T4, right-lateral pole. The source is a man aged 35 to 55 with primary liver carcinoma and hepatitis B virus infection. The V and J genes are TRBV11-2 and TRBJ2-2, with no clear D. The CDR3 loop reads CASSFTRSNTGELFF. DNA for the CDR3: TGTGCCAGCAGTTTTACGAGATCGAACACCGGGGAGCTGTTTTTT.